The clone carrying this TCR beta chain was seen only once. The sample is drawn from a study of control samples from healthy donors and cancer patients. This table comes from immunoSEQ multiplex PCR, and its TCRdb copy is limited to in-frame clones, with some not included. The sample has about 140,000 clones, 91% seen once. Losses at the gene ends were 1 base for V and 8 bases for J; bases not matched to a gene: 4. This CDR3 has 14 amino acids. Germline-derived CDR1 and CDR2 are SGHVS and FNYEAQ. The TCR originated in a man younger than 30 in good health. The sample was blood. This rearrangement joins TRBV7-6 to TRBJ1-2; TRBD1 matches 10 bases. The CDR3 sequence is CASSLGQGAQGYTF. The CDR3 nucleotides read TGTGCCAGCAGCTTAGGACAGGGGGCGCAAGGCTACACCTTC.